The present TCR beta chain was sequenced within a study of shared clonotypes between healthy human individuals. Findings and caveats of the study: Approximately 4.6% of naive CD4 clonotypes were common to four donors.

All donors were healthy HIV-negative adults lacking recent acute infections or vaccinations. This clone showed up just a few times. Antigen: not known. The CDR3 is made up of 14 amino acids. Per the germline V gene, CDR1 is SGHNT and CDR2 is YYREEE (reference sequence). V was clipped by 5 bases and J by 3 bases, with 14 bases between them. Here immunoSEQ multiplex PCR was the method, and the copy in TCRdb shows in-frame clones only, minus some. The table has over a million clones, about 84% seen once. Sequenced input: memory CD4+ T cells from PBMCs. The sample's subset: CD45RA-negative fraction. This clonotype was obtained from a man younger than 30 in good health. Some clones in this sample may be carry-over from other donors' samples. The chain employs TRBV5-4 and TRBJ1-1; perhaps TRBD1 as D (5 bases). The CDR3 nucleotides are TGTGCCAGCAGACGCCAGGGAGCGTACACTGAAGCTTTCTTT. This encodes CASRRQGAYTEAFF.